The present entry profiles one T cell receptor beta chain with its context. The antigen is unknown. This CDR3 spans 16 amino acids. The junction had 12 bases not matched to a gene; V was cut back by 5 bases and J by 10 bases. CDR1 and CDR2 from the germline V gene are MNHEY and SVGEGT. This entry comes from a study of T cell responses to AZD1222 COVID-19 vaccine. Findings of the study overall: It was only after the peak T cell response that any repertoires were sampled.

Clones were sequenced by immunoSEQ multiplex PCR, and TCRdb holds only the in-frame ones, with some missing. The sample carries 150,000 to 200,000 clones, 88% recorded once. The chain has TRBV6-2 or TRBV6-3 and TRBJ1-6, with TRBD1 matching 9 bases. The TCR comes from an adult who received the AZD1222 COVID-19 vaccine. This specimen was peripheral blood, taken 28 days after the second AZD1222 dose. The CDR3 here is CASSRLRQGVHSPLHF. CDR3 nucleotide sequence: TGTGCCAGCAGTCGCCTACGACAGGGGGTACACTCACCCCTCCACTTT.